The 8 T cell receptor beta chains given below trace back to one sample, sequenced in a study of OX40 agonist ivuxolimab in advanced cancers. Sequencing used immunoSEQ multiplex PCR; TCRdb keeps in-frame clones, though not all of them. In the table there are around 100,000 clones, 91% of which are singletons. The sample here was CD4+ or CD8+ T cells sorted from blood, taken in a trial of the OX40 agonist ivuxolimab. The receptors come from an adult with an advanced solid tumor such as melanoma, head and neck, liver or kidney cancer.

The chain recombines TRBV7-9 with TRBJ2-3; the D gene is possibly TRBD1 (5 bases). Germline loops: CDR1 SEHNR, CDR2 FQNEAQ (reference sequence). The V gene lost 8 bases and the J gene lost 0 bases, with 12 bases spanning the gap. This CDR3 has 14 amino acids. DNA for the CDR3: TGTGCCAGCTCCAGGGAACTAAGCACAGATACGCAGTATTTT. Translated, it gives CASSRELSTDTQYF.

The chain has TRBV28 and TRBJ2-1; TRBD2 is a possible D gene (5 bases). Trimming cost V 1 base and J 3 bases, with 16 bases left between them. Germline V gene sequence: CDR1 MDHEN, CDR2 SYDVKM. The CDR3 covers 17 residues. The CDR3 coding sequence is TGTGCCAGCAGTTTATACCTTACTAGGACTGGCTACAATGAGCAGTTCTTC. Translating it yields CASSLYLTRTGYNEQFF.

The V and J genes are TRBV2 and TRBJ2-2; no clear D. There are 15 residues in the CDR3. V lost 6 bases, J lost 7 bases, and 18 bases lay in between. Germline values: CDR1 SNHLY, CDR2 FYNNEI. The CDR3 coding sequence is TGTGCCAGCAGAACAAACAGTCAAAAGATCGGGGAGCTGTTTTTT. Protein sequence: CASRTNSQKIGELFF.

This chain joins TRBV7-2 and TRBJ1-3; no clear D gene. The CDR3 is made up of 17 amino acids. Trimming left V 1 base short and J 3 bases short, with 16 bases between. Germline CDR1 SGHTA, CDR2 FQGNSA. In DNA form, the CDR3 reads TGTGCCAGCAGCTTAGTCTCCTCGGGGTTCGGTGGAAACACCATATATTTT. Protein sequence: CASSLVSSGFGGNTIYF.

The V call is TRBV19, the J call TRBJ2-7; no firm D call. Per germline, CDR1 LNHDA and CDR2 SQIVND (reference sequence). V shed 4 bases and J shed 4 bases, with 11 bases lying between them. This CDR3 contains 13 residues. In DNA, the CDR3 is TGTGCCAGTAGTAAGGCCCCCCTTTACGAGCAGTACTTC. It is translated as CASSKAPLYEQYF.

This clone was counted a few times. CDR3: CASRTGNYGYTF. The DNA of the CDR3 is TGTGCCAGCAGGACAGGGAACTATGGCTACACCTTC. The chain combines TRBV28 with TRBJ1-2, with TRBD1 matching 7 bases. Germline CDR1 is MDHEN and CDR2 is SYDVKM. The ends lost 6 bases at V and 2 bases at J; junction bases unmatched: 0. The CDR3 is 12 amino acids.

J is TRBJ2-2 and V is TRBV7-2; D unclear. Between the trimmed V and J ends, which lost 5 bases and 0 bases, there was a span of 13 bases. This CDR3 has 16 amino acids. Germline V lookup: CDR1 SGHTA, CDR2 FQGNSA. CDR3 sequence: CASSPISSPNTGELFF. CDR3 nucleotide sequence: TGTGCCAGCAGCCCGATTAGCTCTCCGAACACCGGGGAGCTGTTTTTT.

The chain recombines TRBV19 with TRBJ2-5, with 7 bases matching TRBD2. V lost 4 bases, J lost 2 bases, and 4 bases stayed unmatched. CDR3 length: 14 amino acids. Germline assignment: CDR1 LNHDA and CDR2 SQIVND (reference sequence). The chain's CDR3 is CASSSGRGQETQYF. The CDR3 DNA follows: TGTGCCAGTAGTAGCGGGAGAGGGCAAGAGACCCAGTACTTC.